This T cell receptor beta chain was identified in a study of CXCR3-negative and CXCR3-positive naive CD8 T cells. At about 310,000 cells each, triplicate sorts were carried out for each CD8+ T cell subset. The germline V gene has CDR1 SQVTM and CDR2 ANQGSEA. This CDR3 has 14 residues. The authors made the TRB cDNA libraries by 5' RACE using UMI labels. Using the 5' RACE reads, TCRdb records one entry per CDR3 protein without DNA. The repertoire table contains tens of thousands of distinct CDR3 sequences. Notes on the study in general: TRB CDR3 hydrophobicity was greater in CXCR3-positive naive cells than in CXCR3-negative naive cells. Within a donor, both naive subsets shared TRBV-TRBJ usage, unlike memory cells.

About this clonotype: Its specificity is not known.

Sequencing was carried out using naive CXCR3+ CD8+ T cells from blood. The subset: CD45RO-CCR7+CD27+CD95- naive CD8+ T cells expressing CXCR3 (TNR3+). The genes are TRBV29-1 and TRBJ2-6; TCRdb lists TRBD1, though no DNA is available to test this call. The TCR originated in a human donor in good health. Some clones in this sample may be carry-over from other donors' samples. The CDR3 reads CSVVGATGANVLTF.